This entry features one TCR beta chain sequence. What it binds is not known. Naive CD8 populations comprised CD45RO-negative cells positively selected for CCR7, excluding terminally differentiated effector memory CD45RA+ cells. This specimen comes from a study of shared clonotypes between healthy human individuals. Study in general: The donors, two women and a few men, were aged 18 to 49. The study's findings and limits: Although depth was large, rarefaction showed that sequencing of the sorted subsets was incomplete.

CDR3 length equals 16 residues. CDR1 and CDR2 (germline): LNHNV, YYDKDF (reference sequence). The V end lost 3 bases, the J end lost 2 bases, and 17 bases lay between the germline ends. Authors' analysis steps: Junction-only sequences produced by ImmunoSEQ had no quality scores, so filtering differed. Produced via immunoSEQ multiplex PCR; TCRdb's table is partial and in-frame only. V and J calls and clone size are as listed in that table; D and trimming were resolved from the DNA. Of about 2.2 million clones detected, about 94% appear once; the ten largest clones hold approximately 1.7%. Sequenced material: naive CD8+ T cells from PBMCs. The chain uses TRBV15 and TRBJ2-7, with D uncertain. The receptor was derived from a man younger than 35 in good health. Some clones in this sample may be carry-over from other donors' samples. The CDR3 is CATSRGRVGGPYEQYF. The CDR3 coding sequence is TGTGCCACCAGCAGGGGCCGGGTTGGCGGTCCCTACGAGCAGTACTTC.